Below, 30 T cell receptor beta chains from the same sample are listed, as sequenced in a study of T cells in Graves' hyperthyroidism and ophthalmopathy. What was amplified from RNA transcripts were TCR beta CDR3 regions. HTBI primers were employed in a first-round RT-PCR of the TCR CDR3. TCRdb called the multiplex PCR reads again in MiXCR, with one record for every CDR3 protein. The table records over 700,000 distinct CDR3 sequences, around a third of them present only once. Material for sequencing was blood. Receptors originate from a woman between 35 and 50 years old with Graves' hyperthyroidism.

The chain is built from TRBV5-8 and TRBJ2-7, with a tentative D call TRBD1 (6 bases). Trimming took 2 bases from V and 5 from J, leaving 14 bases between them. The CDR3 loop spans 14 amino acids. CDR1 SGHTS and CDR2 YDEGEE come from the germline V gene. The CDR3 coding sequence is TGTGCCAGCAGCTTTGGACAGACGACCCACGAGCAGTACTTC. It is translated as CASSFGQTTHEQYF.

The CDR3 DNA reads as TGTGCCAGCAGTTACCCCCCGACAGGGCGAACTGAAGCTTTCTTT. It specifies CASSYPPTGRTEAFF. The chain couples TRBV6-5 to TRBJ1-1; 7 positions agree with TRBD1. V shed 2 bases, J shed 5 bases, and the junction held 8 bases outside the gene matches. The CDR3 has 15 residues. Germline CDR1 MNHEY, CDR2 SVGAGI.

Ten or more counts support this clonotype. V usage is TRBV29-1 and J usage is TRBJ1-2, with D possibly being TRBD1 (5 bases). This CDR3 is built from 12 residues. Between the trimmed V and J ends, which lost 6 bases and 8 bases, there was a span of 16 bases. From germline, CDR1 is SQVTM and CDR2 ANQGSEA. The CDR3 region has the DNA TGCAGCGTCGGCCGGGACGAATGGGGCTACACCTTC. This codes for CSVGRDEWGYTF. Complete variable domain (other parts from reference TRBV29-1 and TRBJ1-2): SAVISQKPSRDICQRGTSLTIQCQVDSQVTMMFWYRQQPGQSLTLIATANQGSEATYESGFVIDKFPISRPNLTFSTLTVSNMSPEDSSIYLCSVGRDEWGYTFGSGTRLTVV.

The CDR3 DNA reads as TGTGCCACCAGTGATTCCGCCGAGGATGATTTGCAGCAGTACTTC. Translated, it gives CATSDSAEDDLQQYF. The rearrangement joins TRBV24-1 to TRBJ2-7; D is unclear. This CDR3 contains 15 residues. V dropped 2 bases and J dropped 8 bases, with 18 bases sitting between them. The germline V gene has CDR1 KGHDR and CDR2 SFDVKD.

The sample holds many counts of this clonotype. The chain links TRBV20-1 to TRBJ1-4; weak D call: TRBD1 (5 bases). CDR1 is DFQATT and CDR2 is SNEGSKA in the germline V gene (reference sequence). Trimming pared 0 bases from V and 13 bases from J, leaving 9 bases between. This CDR3 region has 11 residues. CDR3 DNA: TGCAGTGCTAGAGAGCCTGGGGGACTGTTTTTT. This gives the protein CSAREPGGLFF.

This chain joins TRBV5-8 and TRBJ2-7; TRBD1 matches at 7 bases. Looked up from germline, CDR1 is SGHTS and CDR2 is YDEGEE. Trimming took 5 bases from V and 2 from J; bases not matched to a gene: 16. The length of the CDR3 is 17 residues. CDR3 residues: CASSGLGRTGPTYEQYF. The CDR3, as DNA: TGTGCCAGCAGTGGACTCGGGCGGACAGGTCCAACCTACGAGCAGTACTTC.

This chain joins TRBV20-1 and TRBJ1-5, with D perhaps TRBD1 (5 bases). The CDR3 is 13 amino acids. V lost 3 bases and J 9 bases, leaving 15 bases between the germline ends. The V gene's germline CDR1 is DFQATT and CDR2 SNEGSKA (reference sequence). The CDR3: CSARRPPGGPQHF. The CDR3 region has the DNA TGCAGTGCTAGGAGGCCTCCCGGGGGGCCCCAGCATTTT.

In this sample, this clonotype turned up a few times. V and J are TRBV5-1 and TRBJ2-7; 14 nucleotides match TRBD2. The CDR3 extends over 14 amino acids. V dropped 3 bases and J dropped 5; count of bases not matched to a gene: 1. The V gene's germline CDR1 is SGHRS and CDR2 YFSETQ. CDR3 loop: CASSWGLAGDEQYF. CDR3 nucleotides: TGCGCCAGCAGCTGGGGACTAGCGGGAGACGAGCAGTACTTC.

Regarding this clonotype: A much larger clone sits a single nucleotide away, making a read error possible. The chain recombines TRBV12-3 or TRBV12-4 with TRBJ1-5; 10 positions match TRBD1. V was clipped by 7 bases and J by 6 bases; unmatched bases: 9. The CDR3 loop spans 15 amino acids. As DNA, the CDR3 is TGTGCCAGCAATCTCGACAGGGGGCAAAGTCAGCCCCAGCATTTT. Protein product: CASNLDRGQSQPQHF.

V is TRBV9 and J is TRBJ1-1; TRBD1 might be the D (5 bases). The germline CDR1 and CDR2 sequences are SGDLS and YYNGEE. V was cut by 3 bases and J by 4 bases, with 13 bases left in between. The CDR3 covers 14 residues. CDR3 in DNA: TGTGCCAGCAGCGAGCCGGGGGGGTCCACTGAAGCTTTCTTT. This gives the protein CASSEPGGSTEAFF.

The chain is built from TRBV6-5 and TRBJ2-2; D gene uncertain. V lost 4 bases and J lost 3, with 21 bases in between. The CDR3 loop spans 18 amino acids. Germline CDR1 reads MNHEY; CDR2 reads SVGAGI. CDR3: CASSSGRSSDGDTGELFF. DNA for the CDR3: TGTGCCAGCAGTTCTGGCCGCAGCAGCGATGGAGACACCGGGGAGCTGTTTTTT.

The chain combines TRBV18 with TRBJ2-7, with 10 bases matching TRBD1. Germline V CDR1 and CDR2: KGHSH, LQKENI. V lost 6 bases to trimming and J lost 6 bases; unmatched junction nucleotides: 11. The CDR3 loop spans 15 amino acids. For the CDR3, the DNA is TGTGCCAGCTCCCTCAATAGACAGGGGGCTGGCGAGCAGTACTTC. Its protein is CASSLNRQGAGEQYF.

This clonotype occurred many times. The chain carries TRBV7-3 and TRBJ2-5, with no clear D. Germline CDR1 and CDR2: SGHTA and FQGTGA. Trimming took off 0 bases at V and 3 bases at J, with 5 bases between the two ends. CDR3 length: 13 residues. The CDR3 nucleotides are TGTGCCAGCAGCTTAACCTGGGAAGAGACCCAGTACTTC. Protein: CASSLTWEETQYF.

On this clonotype: Given a much more abundant clone one base away, this may be a read error. The rearrangement uses TRBV11-2 and TRBJ2-7; D is perhaps TRBD1 (6 bases). V lost 0 bases and J 6 bases, leaving 9 bases between the germline ends. This CDR3 is 13 amino acids long. CDR1 and CDR2 (germline): SGHAT, FQNNGV. This CDR3 reads CASSLEQGSEQYF. In nucleotides, the CDR3 is TGTGCCAGCAGCTTAGAACAGGGATCCGAGCAGTACTTC.

This chain connects TRBV4-1 to TRBJ2-3; D uncertain. This CDR3 is 13 amino acids long. Germline CDR1 and CDR2: MGHRA and YSYEKL. V was shortened by 0 bases and J by 8 bases, with 9 bases between the two germline ends. DNA of the CDR3: TGCGCCAGCAGCCAAGATGTGTCGGGTACGCAGTATTTT. Amino acid sequence: CASSQDVSGTQYF.

This clonotype was detected a few times. The chain links TRBV18 to TRBJ2-5, with D hard to call. V lost 0 bases and J lost 5, with 10 bases in between. CDR3 length equals 14 residues. The germline V gene has CDR1 KGHSH and CDR2 LQKENI. The DNA of the CDR3 is TGTGCCAGCTCACCACCGTTTGCGAGGGAGACCCAGTACTTC. It is translated as CASSPPFARETQYF. Filled out from reference TRBV18 and TRBJ2-5, the complete variable domain reads NAGVMQNPRHLVRRRGQEARLRCSPMKGHSHVYWYRQLPEEGLKFMVYLQKENIIDESGMPKERFSAEFPKEGPSILRIQQVVRGDSAAYFCASSPPFARETQYFGPGTRLLVL.

The V gene is TRBV27, the J gene TRBJ2-5; no clear D. Germline V CDR1 and CDR2: MNHEY, SMNVEV (reference sequence). The CDR3 loop spans 15 amino acids. The ends were cut back, 2 bases at V and 6 bases at J, with 16 bases in the middle. The CDR3 spells CASSLTGPQAKTQYF. CDR3 DNA sequence: TGTGCCAGCAGTTTAACCGGGCCTCAAGCGAAGACCCAGTACTTC.

The gene calls are TRBV14 and TRBJ2-7; no clear D. Trimming shortened V by 4 bases and J by 6 bases, and 16 bases separated the two germline ends. The germline V gene has CDR1 SGHDN and CDR2 FVKESK. The length of the CDR3 is 14 residues. The CDR3 here is CASSPFSFGGEQYF. In DNA form, the CDR3 reads TGTGCCAGCAGCCCCTTTAGTTTCGGCGGCGAGCAGTACTTC. The variable domain in full, with the rest retrieved from reference TRBV14 and TRBJ2-7, is EAGVTQFPSHSVIEKGQTVTLRCDPISGHDNLYWYRRVMGKEIKFLLHFVKESKQDESGMPNNRFLAERTGGTYSTLKVQPAELEDSGVYFCASSPFSFGGEQYFGPGTRLTVT.

As for this clonotype: This may be a read error, as it is one base from a much larger clone. The chain links TRBV12-3 or TRBV12-4 to TRBJ1-1, with no clear D. The CDR3 has 15 residues. The germline V and J ends were trimmed by 8 bases and 12 bases, with 28 bases remaining between them. The CDR3 loop is CASCADGQGTKTPFF. The CDR3 nucleotides are TGTGCCAGCTGCGCCGACGGGCAAGGCACAAAGACCCCTTTCTTT.

This clonotype appeared once. A read error is possible here, since a much larger clone lies one base away. The chain uses TRBV7-2 and TRBJ2-2, with TRBD2 matching over 9 bases. V shed 1 base and J 3 bases; nucleotides not matched to a gene: 0. The CDR3 contains 15 residues. Germline values: CDR1 SGHTA, CDR2 FQGNSA. The chain's CDR3 is CASSLGTSDTGELFF. The CDR3 DNA is TGTGCCAGCAGCTTAGGGACTAGCGACACCGGGGAGCTGTTTTTT.

This chain connects TRBV7-8 to TRBJ2-2; maybe TRBD2 (6 bases). V gave up 4 bases and J gave up 4 bases, with 16 bases separating them. The CDR3 contains 16 residues. Germline loops: CDR1 SGHVS, CDR2 FQNEAQ. The CDR3 region is CASSSRGGSFTGELFF. DNA for the CDR3: TGTGCCAGCAGCTCCCGTGGGGGGTCGTTCACCGGGGAGCTGTTTTTT.

This clonotype was recorded many times. The DNA for the CDR3 is TGCAGTGCTAGGAGCGACAGGGAGCAGAATCAGCCCCAGCATTTT. This gives the protein CSARSDREQNQPQHF. This chain joins TRBV20-1 and TRBJ1-5; 7 positions agree with TRBD1. The CDR3 is 15 amino acids. V lost 3 bases and J lost 4; bases outside the gene matches: 9. Looked up from germline, CDR1 is DFQATT and CDR2 is SNEGSKA (reference sequence).

V gene TRBV6-2 or TRBV6-3 combines with J gene TRBJ2-5; weak D call: TRBD1 (6 bases). V was trimmed by 9 bases and J by 0 bases, leaving 8 bases between them. CDR3 size: 12 residues. Germline V gene lookup returns CDR1 MNHEY and CDR2 SVGEGT. The CDR3 nucleotides read TGTGCCAGTCAGGGGTACCAAGAGACCCAGTACTTC. Its protein is CASQGYQETQYF.

V gene TRBV29-1 combines with J gene TRBJ1-1; 7 bases are a match to TRBD1. The V gene's germline CDR1 is SQVTM and CDR2 ANQGSEA. Unmatched junction bases numbered 5, after V lost 3 bases and J lost 1 base. The CDR3 runs 14 residues. The CDR3 nucleotides read TGCAGCGTTGATTTGACAGGGAGGAACACTGAAGCTTTCTTT. It encodes CSVDLTGRNTEAFF. The entire variable domain, with the rest obtained from reference TRBV29-1 and TRBJ1-1, is as follows: SAVISQKPSRDICQRGTSLTIQCQVDSQVTMMFWYRQQPGQSLTLIATANQGSEATYESGFVIDKFPISRPNLTFSTLTVSNMSPEDSSIYLCSVDLTGRNTEAFFGQGTRLTVV.

This clonotype was observed a handful of times. The chain links TRBV10-3 to TRBJ2-3; D perhaps matches TRBD2 (6 bases). CDR1 is ENHRY, CDR2 SYGVKD, per germline. Trimming left V 4 bases short and J 0 bases short, with 11 bases between. This CDR3 region has 15 residues. This CDR3 is CAISAGEASTDTQYF. The CDR3 region has the DNA TGTGCCATCAGTGCGGGGGAGGCCAGCACAGATACGCAGTATTTT.

This clonotype was seen repeatedly, ten times or more. The chain employs TRBV12-3 or TRBV12-4 and TRBJ2-5, with TRBD2 matching over 14 bases. CDR3 length: 16 amino acids. V lost 5 bases, J lost 5 bases, and 7 bases stayed unmatched. The CDR3 nucleotides read TGTGCCAGCAGTCACCGCGGGACTAGCGGGGGTGAGACCCAGTACTTC. Encoded protein: CASSHRGTSGGETQYF.

The chain carries TRBV6-6 and TRBJ2-2, with 7 bases that match TRBD2. J was trimmed by 7 bases and V by 7 bases; bases with no gene match: 12. Germline assignment: CDR1 MNHNY and CDR2 SVGAGI (reference sequence). The CDR3 sequence is 15 residues long. CDR3 amino acids: CASTILGRMDGELFF. The CDR3 region has the DNA TGTGCCAGCACAATCCTCGGGAGGATGGACGGGGAGCTGTTTTTT.

There are many counts of this clonotype. The chain joins TRBV7-2 to TRBJ1-6; D is unresolved. CDR1 and CDR2 from the germline V gene are SGHTA and FQGNSA. V lost 5 bases to trimming and J lost 9 bases, with 8 bases between them. This CDR3 is built from 12 residues. The CDR3, as DNA: TGTGCCAGCAGCCCCCAAACTTCACCCCTCCACTTT. Protein: CASSPQTSPLHF. Full variable domain (remainder filled in from reference TRBV7-2 and TRBJ1-6): GAGVSQSPSNKVTEKGKDVELRCDPISGHTALYWYRQSLGQGLEFLIYFQGNSAPDKSGLPSDRFSAERTGGSVSTLTIQRTQQEDSAVYLCASSPQTSPLHFGNGTRLTVT.

V gene TRBV6-5 combines with J gene TRBJ1-4; 7 bases are shared with TRBD1. The ends lost 10 bases at V and 7 bases at J; junction bases unmatched: 12. The CDR3 contains 14 residues. Germline CDR1 is MNHEY and CDR2 is SVGAGI. The CDR3 sequence: CATRSPGQSEKLFF. In DNA form, the CDR3 reads TGTGCCACCCGCTCCCCGGGACAGAGTGAAAAACTGTTTTTT.

In its sample, this clonotype was seen many times. This chain connects TRBV7-2 to TRBJ2-7, with 9 bases identical to TRBD1. Trimming at V came to 8 bases and at J to 1 base, leaving 9 bases not matched to a gene. The CDR3 runs 15 residues. Germline CDR1 SGHTA, CDR2 FQGNSA. In DNA form, the CDR3 reads TGTGCCAGCGCTGACATGGGACAGGGATCCTACGAGCAGTACTTC. Protein: CASADMGQGSYEQYF.